The 18 T cell receptor beta chains in this list originate from one sample, sequenced in a study of CD8 T cells in Susac syndrome (dated by TCRdb to about 2019). The library was prepared using the immunoSEQ multiplex PCR assay. RNA was extracted using the RNeasy kit, and roughly 0.5 to 1 microgram was reverse transcribed with random hexamers. TCRdb trimmed the raw reads at Q25, called clones with MiXCR and kept productive beta chains. Rows matching on CDR3 protein sequence are summarized as one entry with the most common DNA and genes. The sample table records tens of thousands of distinct CDR3 sequences; roughly 94% of these occur just once. The ten largest make up about 0.28% of the sample. Sequencing input: CD4+ T cells from PBMCs. The receptor set was obtained from a human donor with Susac syndrome.

The gene calls are TRBV28 and TRBJ2-5, with D tentatively TRBD1 (7 bases). The CDR3 has 15 amino acids. The V and J ends lost 4 bases and 5 bases respectively, with 17 bases between them. Germline V gene lookup returns CDR1 MDHEN and CDR2 SYDVKM. The CDR3 loop is CASSSGQGGSETQYF. In nucleotides, the CDR3 is TGTGCCAGCAGTTCTGGGCAGGGGGGAAGTGAGACCCAGTACTTC.

The chain recombines TRBV15 with TRBJ2-4, with D maybe TRBD2 (5 bases). CDR1 LNHNV and CDR2 YYDKDF come from the germline V gene (reference sequence). The CDR3 covers 12 residues. The ends were cut back, 3 bases at V and 8 bases at J, with 8 bases in the middle. This chain's CDR3 is CATSSVEDIQYF. As DNA, the CDR3 is TGTGCCACCAGCAGTGTGGAGGACATTCAGTACTTC. The full variable domain, completed using reference TRBV15 and TRBJ2-4, is DAMVIQNPRYQVTQFGKPVTLSCSQTLNHNVMYWYQQKSSQAPKLLFHYYDKDFNNEADTPDNFQSRRPNTSFCFLDIRSPGLGDTAMYLCATSSVEDIQYFGAGTRLSVL.

The J gene is TRBJ2-3, the V gene TRBV4-1; TRBD2 matches 10 bases. Trimming took 0 bases from V and 3 from J; bases not matched to a gene: 9. Germline V lookup: CDR1 MGHRA, CDR2 YSYEKL. The CDR3 is 18 amino acids. CDR3 loop: CASSQEPQRGGVTDTQYF. CDR3 DNA sequence: TGCGCCAGCAGCCAAGAACCCCAGCGGGGGGGGGTAACAGATACGCAGTATTTT.

The chain joins TRBV11-2 to TRBJ1-5; D remains ambiguous. The CDR3 has 13 residues. Trimming cost V 2 bases and J 6 bases, with 8 bases left between them. Germline CDR1 reads SGHAT; CDR2 reads FQNNGV. Here the CDR3 reads CASSLSSGQPQHF. CDR3 coding DNA: TGTGCCAGCAGCTTAAGCAGCGGTCAGCCCCAGCATTTT. The whole variable domain, remainder taken from reference TRBV11-2 and TRBJ1-5, is EAGVAQSPRYKIIEKRQSVAFWCNPISGHATLYWYQQILGQGPKLLIQFQNNGVVDDSQLPKDRFSAERLKGVDSTLKIQPAKLEDSAVYLCASSLSSGQPQHFGDGTRLSIL.

The gene calls are TRBV7-2 and TRBJ2-3; D gene unclear. This CDR3 region has 14 residues. The germline CDR1 and CDR2 sequences are SGHTA and FQGNSA. V lost 5 bases, J lost 4 bases, and 13 bases lay in between. CDR3 sequence (DNA): TGTGCCAGCAGCGTCGGGTCTGACGCAGATACGCAGTATTTT. Translation gives CASSVGSDADTQYF.

V gene TRBV2 combines with J gene TRBJ1-2, with unresolved D. The CDR3 extends over 13 amino acids. Trimming removed 2 bases from V and 4 bases from J, with 8 bases in between. Germline-derived CDR1 and CDR2 are SNHLY and FYNNEI. CDR3: CASSETGSYGYTF. CDR3 in DNA: TGTGCCAGCAGTGAAACGGGGAGCTATGGCTACACCTTC.

The chain joins TRBV29-1 to TRBJ1-2, with D uncertain. The CDR3 spans 13 residues. Germline V gene lookup returns CDR1 SQVTM and CDR2 ANQGSEA. V lost 0 bases, J lost 0 bases, and 5 bases lay in between. The CDR3 protein is CSVEDLTNYGYTF. The CDR3 DNA reads as TGCAGCGTTGAAGATTTGACTAACTATGGCTACACCTTC.

The chain links TRBV20-1 to TRBJ1-1, with TRBD1 matching 8 bases. The germline gives CDR1 DFQATT, CDR2 SNEGSKA (reference sequence). The junction had 3 bases not matched to a gene; V was cut back by 5 bases and J by 4 bases. The CDR3 length is 12 residues. CDR3 nucleotides: TGCAGTGCTCGTACAGGGGGCACTGAAGCTTTCTTT. Protein sequence: CSARTGGTEAFF.

V is TRBV4-1 and J is TRBJ2-7; D unresolved. Germline assignment: CDR1 MGHRA and CDR2 YSYEKL. This CDR3 comprises 14 residues. Trimming stripped 0 bases from V and 6 bases from J, with 12 bases between. CDR3 DNA: TGCGCCAGCAGCCAAGAACCCAGGAACTGCGAGCAGTACTTC. This codes for CASSQEPRNCEQYF.

The V and J genes are TRBV30 and TRBJ2-1, with 9 bases that match TRBD2. The germline V gene has CDR1 GTSNPN and CDR2 SVGIG (reference sequence). The CDR3 has 15 amino acids. After removal of 2 bases from V and 2 bases from J, the junction contained 4 bases not matched to a gene. CDR3 region: CAWSRRGGAYNEQFF. In nucleotides, the CDR3 is TGTGCCTGGAGTAGGCGGGGGGGGGCCTACAATGAGCAGTTCTTC.

J is TRBJ1-1 and V is TRBV30, with D maybe TRBD1 (6 bases). Germline-derived CDR1 and CDR2 are GTSNPN and SVGIG (reference sequence). V gave up 7 bases and J gave up 10 bases, with 22 bases separating them. This CDR3 has 13 amino acids. The CDR3 DNA follows: TGTGCCTCCGTGGATTCCCCTGGAGGGGGAGCTTTCTTT. Translated, it gives CASVDSPGGGAFF.

The V gene is TRBV3-1, the J gene TRBJ2-5; D may be TRBD2 (5 bases). The CDR3 loop spans 14 amino acids. From germline, CDR1 is LGHDT and CDR2 YNNKEL (reference sequence). Trimming left V 0 bases short and J 5 bases short, with 10 bases between. The CDR3, as DNA: TGTGCCAGCAGCCAAGATAGCGTTGCGGAGACCCAGTACTTC. Translated: CASSQDSVAETQYF.

The rearrangement joins TRBV20-1 to TRBJ2-1; D uncertain. CDR1 and CDR2 from the germline V gene are DFQATT and SNEGSKA (reference sequence). The CDR3 has 13 amino acids. Trimming stripped 7 bases from V and 0 bases from J, with 10 bases between. The CDR3 coding sequence is TGCAGTGGCATTGCGAGCTCCTACAATGAGCAGTTCTTC. Its protein is CSGIASSYNEQFF.

V is TRBV4-2 and J is TRBJ1-5; D not certain. CDR1 and CDR2 (germline): LGHNA, YNFKEQ. Trimming cost V 0 bases and J 7 bases, with 10 bases left between them. The CDR3 covers 14 residues. The CDR3 loop reads CASSQDSARQPQHF. CDR3 nucleotide sequence: TGTGCCAGCAGCCAAGATAGCGCGAGGCAGCCCCAGCATTTT.

This clonotype has just one count. This chain connects TRBV29-1 to TRBJ2-7; the D gene is possibly TRBD1 (6 bases). Deletions cut 5 bases from V and 6 bases from J, with 11 bases between. The germline V gene has CDR1 SQVTM and CDR2 ANQGSEA. This CDR3 has 11 residues. The CDR3 DNA reads TGCAGCGTTAAACAGGGTGTCGAGCAGTACTTC. Its protein product is CSVKQGVEQYF.

The chain has TRBV18 and TRBJ2-7, with TRBD1 matching 9 bases. V shed 0 bases, J shed 6 bases, and the junction held 6 bases outside the gene matches. Germline assignment: CDR1 KGHSH and CDR2 LQKENI. This CDR3 comprises 15 residues. The CDR3 sequence: CASSPPGTGRGEQYF. The CDR3 nucleotides are TGTGCCAGCTCACCACCGGGGACAGGGAGAGGCGAGCAGTACTTC.

The gene calls are TRBV19 and TRBJ1-6; D possibly corresponds to TRBD1 (6 bases). The germline CDR1 and CDR2 sequences are LNHDA and SQIVND (reference sequence). With 3 bases removed from V and 14 bases from J, the gap between germline ends came to 17 bases. CDR3 length equals 14 residues. In DNA form, the CDR3 reads TGTGCCAGTAGTATCGGCCAGGGGATTTCTACCCTCCACTTT. Translating gives CASSIGQGISTLHF.

This rearrangement joins TRBV3-1 to TRBJ2-7; no clear D. Germline-derived CDR1 and CDR2 are LGHDT and YNNKEL (reference sequence). CDR3 length: 13 residues. V dropped 1 base and J dropped 4 bases, with 8 bases sitting between them. DNA of the CDR3: TGTGCCAGCAGCCAAGGTCCAGGTTACGAGCAGTACTTC. Amino acid sequence: CASSQGPGYEQYF.